A selection of T cell receptor beta chains follows, all from one sample in a study of low-dose radiotherapy and immunotherapy resistance in tumors. TCRdb ran MiXCR on the reads and lists one entry per CDR3 protein. The table has some 60,000 distinct CDR3 sequences, about 30% seen once. Here the sequenced sample was PBMCs, taken before treatment. The receptor set was obtained from a male donor with rectosigmoid adenocarcinoma. Both conserved end residues are part of each CDR3. D genes are given only for firm matches. Expanded clones are given a class, and other clones once, few, many or no size at all.

clone size	J gene	CDR3 length	D gene	V gene	CDR3 DNA	CDR3 protein
NA	TRBJ1-1	14	NA	TRBV29-1	TGCAGCGTTGACCCTCCGGGGATGAACACTGAAGCTTTCTTT	CSVDPPGMNTEAFF
NA	TRBJ2-3	14	TRBD2	TRBV12-3/TRBV12-4	TGTGCCAGCAGCTCGGGACTAGCCAGAGATACGCAGTATTTT	CASSSGLARDTQYF
NA	TRBJ2-1	12	NA	TRBV5-5	TGTGCCAGCAGCTTGGCGAGGATAGAGCAGTTCTTC	CASSLARIEQFF
NA	TRBJ2-2	14	NA	TRBV12-3/TRBV12-4	TGTGCCAGCAGTTTAGACGGATTAAGCGGGGAGCTGTTTTTT	CASSLDGLSGELFF
many	TRBJ2-3	15	NA	TRBV19	TGTGCCAGTAGGTTCGAGCGGCCTAGCACAGATACGCAGTATTTT	CASRFERPSTDTQYF
many	TRBJ1-3	13	NA	TRBV5-1	TGCGCCAGCAGCTTCGCACCTGGAAACACCATATATTTT	CASSFAPGNTIYF
many	TRBJ1-4	14	NA	TRBV6-5	TGTGCCAGCAGTTACTCGGCGGGGGAGGAAAAACTGTTTTTT	CASSYSAGEEKLFF
many	TRBJ1-5	16	NA	TRBV20-1	TGCAGTGCTAGCCAGTCAAAAGGGGCAGGCAATCAGCCCCAGCATTTT	CSASQSKGAGNQPQHF
many	TRBJ2-6	17	NA	TRBV27	TGTGCCAGCAGTGCCTTCTGGACATCGCGTGGGGCCAACGTCCTGACTTTC	CASSAFWTSRGANVLTF
many	TRBJ2-7	15	TRBD1	TRBV7-9	TGTGCCAGCAGCTTGGGGGACAGGGATATTCACGAGCAGTACTTC	CASSLGDRDIHEQYF
many	TRBJ2-2	14	NA	TRBV28	TGTGCCAGCAGTCACCACACAGTCACCGGGGAGCTGTTTTTT	CASSHHTVTGELFF
NA	TRBJ2-1	17	TRBD2	TRBV4-3	TGCGCCAGCAGCCGCGGACTAGCGGGACACTCCTACAATGAGCAGTTCTTC	CASSRGLAGHSYNEQFF